This T cell receptor beta chain was profiled in a study of graft-versus-host responses after intestinal transplantation (dated by TCRdb to 2020 to 2023). A note on the overall study: The transplants that recipients received were multivisceral, liver-intestinal, or isolated intestinal. A peak of at least 4% donor T cells among recipient peripheral blood mononuclear cells was the definition used for donor T cell macrochimerism. To identify alloreactive clones, pre-transplant mixed lymphocyte reaction products were sequenced and compared with unstimulated pre-transplant donor and recipient T cells. Rather than going through the commercial service, samples from three later patients were sequenced in-house on an Illumina MiSeq and processed with MiXCR. Every recipient was given anti-thymocyte globulin induction, then maintenance tacrolimus and steroids for approximately 3 years. After intestinal transplantation, graft-versus-host and host-versus-graft alloreactive T cell clones were followed in the graft, circulation and bone marrow using bulk TCR-beta CDR3 sequencing. Of the approximately 25 intestinal transplant recipients enrolled in the cohort, one of whom was a retransplant, 3 patients without pretransplant specimens were excluded. Study-level results and caveats: GvH clones were detected in recipient bone marrow, and some appeared earlier in ileal mucosa or blood, consistent with an intestinal mucosal origin. The conclusions were limited by the relatively low number and heterogeneity of the intestinal transplant patients. Early after transplant, peak levels of circulating GvH clones were associated with declines in HvG clones. High GvH to HvG T cell clonal ratios were observed in the allografts of patients with donor T cell macrochimerism.

V trim: 0 bases; J trim: 9 bases; unmatched bases: 1. The CDR3 runs 12 amino acids, cysteine and phenylalanine included. CDR3 DNA only is kept here, 36 bases in frame from base 1. From the germline V gene, CDR1 is SGHRS and CDR2 is YFSETQ. The method was the immunoSEQ multiplex PCR assay. For most patients, genomic DNA was isolated using the Qiagen DNeasy Blood and Tissue Kit and was shipped frozen to Adaptive Biotechnologies for TCR sequencing. Adaptive Biotechnologies carried out high-throughput TCR-beta CDR3 sequencing of genomic DNA for most patients. The study's processing was this. Adaptive's ImmunoSEQ software was the source of the TCR sequencing data for roughly 19 patients, while a few other patients were processed with MiXCR and VDJtools. CD4 versus CD8 sorting errors were corrected by removing sequences found in both subsets at a frequency ratio below 5:1. CDR3 nucleotide sequences shared between donor and recipient were removed because the origin of such sequences could not be assigned. Alloreactive clones required at least 2-fold expansion over unstimulated cells and minimum CFSE-low frequency of 0.002% (template counts) or 0.001% (read counts). A clone was considered mappable if detected in the sequenced pre-transplant spleen, lymph node, or MLR CFSE-low populations of the donor or recipient. The cumulative frequency of alloreactive clones was calculated as a percentage of all sequences, weighted by copy number. Sourced from immuneACCESS, this table was stored by TCRdb with only in-frame sequences that have V and J called. A share of the clones is absent; for the studies checked, an unresolved V gene accounts for under half, and the remainder has no known explanation. V, J and clone size were drawn from that table, and D and trimming were deduced from the DNA. The table for this sample lists approximately 130,000 clones; approximately 92% of them were counted only once. The ten largest clones take up around 0.16% of the sample.

The time point label here, explained by the study, means: cells obtained before transplantation from donor or recipient. CD3+CD4+ and CD3+CD8+ populations were FACS-sorted from unstimulated pre-transplant donor and recipient cells taken from spleen or lymph nodes. To note about this clone: Its antigen remains unidentified. The sample holds no much larger clone one base away, and base qualities are not on file.

The sequence derives from a human donor who received an intestinal transplant. The sequence joins TRBV5-1 to TRBJ2-7, and 9 junction bases match TRBD1. The specimen was unstimulated CD4+ T cells sorted from spleen or lymph node cells, collected before intestinal transplant. The CDR3 amino acid sequence is: CASSLDRGRQYF. The sequenced DNA: TGCGCCAGCAGCTTGGACAGGGGGCGGCAGTACTTC. Joined to the reference TRBV5-1 and TRBJ2-7 proteins, this CDR3 gives the full variable domain: KAGVTQTPRYLIKTRGQQVTLSCSPISGHRSVSWYQQTPGQGLQFLFEYFSETQRNKGNFPGRFSGRQFSNSRSEMNVSTLELGDSALYLCASSLDRGRQYFGPGTRLTVT.